A single TCR beta chain is shown here with its context. The antigen remains undetermined. Germline values: CDR1 SEHNR, CDR2 FQNEAQ (reference sequence). CDR3 length: 12 amino acids. Trimming stripped 5 bases from V and 5 bases from J, with 6 bases between. Flow cytometry had shown expanded CD8+CD57+ cells in the patients chosen for sequencing. Severe acquired aplastic anemia was present in every patient. Investigators profiled TCR beta VDJ and CDR3 from genomic DNA template. TCRdb reprocessed the reads via MiXCR and lists one record per CDR3 protein. The data show roughly 500,000 distinct CDR3 sequences, with over 25% seen just once and 0.7% to 1% held by the top ten. The sample is drawn from a study of CD8+CD57+ T cells in acquired aplastic anemia. Study results and caveats: Patients had fewer than 35 CD8+ CDR3 sequences in common with controls (the shared set). Patient and control CD8+ Simpson's diversity was not significantly different.

The origin of this receptor is a human donor with aplastic anemia. The chain carries TRBV7-9 and TRBJ1-4; D unclear. Sequencing was done on a sample of sorted CD4+, CD8+, or CD8+CD57+ T cells (not recorded which) from PBMCs. CDR3 amino acids: CASSPRNEKLFF. In nucleotides, the CDR3 is TGTGCCAGCAGCCCGAGGAATGAAAAACTGTTTTTT.